This T cell receptor (beta chain) was captured by sequencing in a study of OX40 agonist ivuxolimab in advanced cancers. Overall study: Ivuxolimab, which patients received intravenously every 2 weeks, was dosed at 0.01 to 10 mg/kg. Three patients, one with hepatocellular carcinoma and two with cutaneous melanoma, responded partially. Findings and limits, study-wide: Some nonresponders also had low normalized T-cell clonal expansion.

With 11 bases clipped from V and 2 bases from J, the junction kept 17 bases outside the gene matches. Germline CDR1 WNHNN, CDR2 SYGVQD (reference sequence). The CDR3 spans 17 residues. This clone has a single count. Its matching antigen is unknown. The method was immunoSEQ multiplex PCR; TCRdb's version includes in-frame clones alone and lacks a portion of them. The sample has over 80,000 clones, around 78% seen once. The receptor was isolated from an adult with an advanced solid tumor such as melanoma, head and neck, liver or kidney cancer. The sequencing here drew on CD4+ or CD8+ T cells sorted from blood, taken in a trial of the OX40 agonist ivuxolimab. The gene calls are TRBV10-1 and TRBJ2-2, with 7 bases matching TRBD1. The CDR3 loop reads CAGRDSYPTYNTGELFF. CDR3 in DNA: TGCGCCGGCCGGGACAGTTACCCAACTTATAACACCGGGGAGCTGTTTTTT.